This passage covers 22 T cell receptor beta chains from one sample sequenced in a study of blood T cell repertoires in COVID-19. This table comes from immunoSEQ multiplex PCR, and its TCRdb copy is limited to in-frame clones, with some not included. This sample has more than 100,000 clones; 81% occur once, and the top ten carry roughly 9%. Sequencing used peripheral blood. These receptors came from a woman aged 60-70 years with active or convalescent COVID-19.

The chain links TRBV28 to TRBJ1-5; 7 bases align to TRBD1. Germline values: CDR1 MDHEN, CDR2 SYDVKM. The CDR3 spans 15 residues. V lost 6 bases and J lost 5; bases outside the gene matches: 10. The CDR3 spells CASSQRQGLDQPQHF. The CDR3 DNA reads TGTGCCAGCAGCCAGAGACAGGGTCTGGATCAGCCCCAGCATTTT.

This clone occurred once. The chain employs TRBV4-1 and TRBJ1-6; D uncertain. The CDR3 runs 16 residues. Germline V gene data show CDR1 as MGHRA and CDR2 as YSYEKL. V was shortened by 1 base and J by 3 bases, with 10 bases between the two germline ends. Here the CDR3 reads CASSQGPNYYNSPLHF. The CDR3 DNA reads TGCGCCAGCAGCCAAGGTCCGAACTACTATAATTCACCCCTCCACTTT.

This chain joins TRBV6-5 and TRBJ1-2; a weak D match, TRBD1 (5 bases). Germline V gives CDR1 MNHEY, CDR2 SVGAGI. Between the trimmed V and J ends, which lost 6 bases and 8 bases, there was a span of 22 bases. The CDR3 covers 15 residues. The CDR3 nucleotides are TGTGCCAGCAGCGGCACGGGGGGACCAGGATGGGGCTACACCTTC. This gives the protein CASSGTGGPGWGYTF.

This clone was detected a few times. This chain connects TRBV28 to TRBJ1-5, with 7 bases aligning to TRBD1. The V and J ends lost 5 bases and 4 bases, in that order; junction bases with no gene match: 11. The germline V gene has CDR1 MDHEN and CDR2 SYDVKM. This CDR3 has 16 residues. This CDR3 is CASSTTTGSGNQPQHF. Written as DNA, the CDR3 is TGTGCCAGCAGTACTACGACAGGGTCTGGGAATCAGCCCCAGCATTTT.

V is TRBV23-1 and J is TRBJ2-3; 9 nucleotides align to TRBD2. TRBV23-1 is designated an ORF whose function remains uncertain. This CDR3 is built from 16 residues. With V trimmed by 2 bases and J by 5 bases, 8 bases remained unmatched. CDR3 nucleotide sequence: TGCGCCAGCAGTCAAGGGGGGAGGACTAGCGAAGATACGCAGTATTTT. Translation gives CASSQGGRTSEDTQYF.

The V call is TRBV7-9, the J call TRBJ1-2, with 8 positions matching TRBD1. The germline gives CDR1 SEHNR, CDR2 FQNEAQ (reference sequence). The CDR3 has 14 amino acids. With 5 bases clipped from V and 8 bases from J, the junction kept 10 bases outside the gene matches. In nucleotides, the CDR3 is TGTGCCAGCAGCCCGAAGACAGGGGAGGACGGCTACACCTTC. As protein: CASSPKTGEDGYTF. The variable domain in full, completed from reference TRBV7-9 and TRBJ1-2, reads DTGVSQNPRHKITKRGQNVTFRCDPISEHNRLYWYRQTLGQGPEFLTYFQNEAQLEKSRLLSDRFSAERPKGSFSTLEIQRTEQGDSAMYLCASSPKTGEDGYTFGSGTRLTVV.

The chain links TRBV6-6 to TRBJ1-3, with 9 bases fitting TRBD1. The J segment lost 2 bases and the V segment lost 8 bases, leaving 7 bases of the junction unmatched. Germline values: CDR1 MNHNY, CDR2 SVGAGI (reference sequence). The CDR3 totals 15 residues. CDR3 in DNA: TGTGCCAGCTACCCACAGGGGGCGCCTGGAAACACCATATATTTT. Protein: CASYPQGAPGNTIYF.

This chain joins TRBV28 and TRBJ1-2, with TRBD1 matching 7 bases. Germline V CDR1 and CDR2: MDHEN, SYDVKM. V lost 3 bases, J lost 4 bases, and 5 bases stayed unmatched. This CDR3 has 14 amino acids. This chain's CDR3 is CASSFRDRAYGYTF. The CDR3 DNA follows: TGTGCCAGCAGTTTCCGGGACAGAGCCTATGGCTACACCTTC.

The rearrangement uses TRBV5-1 and TRBJ1-5, with D possibly being TRBD1 (6 bases). Trimming removed 1 base at V and 4 bases at J, with 12 bases between. The germline V gene encodes CDR1 SGHRS and CDR2 YFSETQ. This CDR3 comprises 15 residues. For the CDR3, the DNA is TGCGCCAGCAGCTTGTCAGGGGTAGAAAATCAGCCCCAGCATTTT. The encoded protein is CASSLSGVENQPQHF.

The chain links TRBV18 to TRBJ2-5; no reliable D call. V was shortened by 3 bases and J by 5 bases, with 13 bases between the two germline ends. From germline, CDR1 is KGHSH and CDR2 LQKENI. The CDR3 extends over 14 amino acids. DNA of the CDR3: TGTGCCAGCTCACCTCCGTCGCCGAGGGAGACCCAGTACTTC. Translating it yields CASSPPSPRETQYF.

The CDR3 DNA reads TGTGCCATCAGAGGGCAGAAAGGGGACACCATATATTTT. Translated, it gives CAIRGQKGDTIYF. The chain joins TRBV10-3 to TRBJ1-3; tentative D call: TRBD1 (5 bases). CDR3 length equals 13 residues. Between the trimmed V and J ends, which lost 6 bases and 8 bases, there was a span of 14 bases. Germline lookup yields CDR1 ENHRY and CDR2 SYGVKD.

J is TRBJ1-3 and V is TRBV28; weak D call: TRBD1 (6 bases). V was shortened by 6 bases and J by 4 bases, with 16 bases between the two germline ends. Looked up from germline, CDR1 is MDHEN and CDR2 is SYDVKM. This CDR3 contains 15 residues. CDR3 coding DNA: TGTGCCAGCAGGCGGGGGCCCTTCGTAGGAAACACCATATATTTT. Residues: CASRRGPFVGNTIYF.

In this sample, this clone turned up once. CDR3 nucleotide sequence: TGTGCCAGCAGTTTTGGGACAGGGGCTTGGGAGACCCAGTACTTC. Translation gives CASSFGTGAWETQYF. The chain recombines TRBV28 with TRBJ2-5, with TRBD1 identical over 10 bases. Trimming removed 3 bases from V and 5 bases from J; junction bases left unmatched: 6. In germline, CDR1 is MDHEN, CDR2 SYDVKM. This CDR3 spans 15 amino acids.

This chain connects TRBV9 to TRBJ2-6; D gene uncertain. Germline CDR1 and CDR2: SGDLS and YYNGEE. This CDR3 comprises 15 residues. The V gene lost 0 bases and the J gene lost 0 bases, with 4 bases spanning the gap. The CDR3 sequence is CASSVGGSGANVLTF. In DNA form, the CDR3 reads TGTGCCAGCAGCGTAGGAGGCTCTGGGGCCAACGTCCTGACTTTC.

The J gene is TRBJ1-3, the V gene TRBV7-2, with 9 positions matching TRBD1. From germline, CDR1 is SGHTA and CDR2 FQGNSA. The CDR3 extends over 18 amino acids. V dropped 0 bases and J dropped 5; count of bases not matched to a gene: 11. The CDR3 nucleotides read TGTGCCAGCAGCTTAGCAGGACAGGGGATTGGTGTTAGAAACACCATATATTTT. It translates to CASSLAGQGIGVRNTIYF.

This chain connects TRBV28 to TRBJ1-4; 8 bases map to TRBD1. Germline V gives CDR1 MDHEN, CDR2 SYDVKM. The CDR3 is made up of 13 amino acids. With 5 bases clipped from V and 16 bases from J, the junction kept 12 bases outside the gene matches. The DNA of the CDR3 is TGTGCCAGCAGTACTCCGGGACAGGCGAATTGGTTTTTT. Protein product: CASSTPGQANWFF.

The J gene is TRBJ2-7, the V gene TRBV2, with D perhaps TRBD1 (5 bases). Germline assignment: CDR1 SNHLY and CDR2 FYNNEI. This CDR3 has 15 amino acids. V lost 6 bases and J lost 1, with 16 bases in between. The CDR3 reads CASSPTLTVSYEQYF. CDR3 in DNA: TGTGCCAGCAGCCCTACTTTGACAGTTTCCTACGAGCAGTACTTC.

This clone has just a few counts. CDR3 bases: TGTGCCAGCAGCGCTAGGGGGCGGGACTATGGCTACACCTTC. Amino acids: CASSARGRDYGYTF. V gene TRBV9 combines with J gene TRBJ1-2, with 7 bases matching TRBD1. The CDR3 length is 14 residues. Germline V gives CDR1 SGDLS, CDR2 YYNGEE. V lost 3 bases and J lost 3; bases outside the gene matches: 5.

The chain couples TRBV20-1 to TRBJ2-3; 9 bases map to TRBD1. CDR3 length: 19 amino acids. From germline, CDR1 is DFQATT and CDR2 SNEGSKA (reference sequence). V was pared by 6 bases and J by 8 bases, with 27 bases of the junction left unmatched. The CDR3 loop is CSASQQPGGWTGAGVTQYF. The CDR3 DNA sequence: TGCAGTGCCAGTCAGCAACCTGGGGGTTGGACAGGGGCTGGAGTTACGCAGTATTTT.

This chain connects TRBV7-8 to TRBJ1-1; D ambiguous. This CDR3 region has 14 residues. V lost 4 bases and J lost 4, with 13 bases in between. CDR1 and CDR2 from the germline V gene are SGHVS and FQNEAQ. This CDR3 reads CASSSRGVGTEAFF. CDR3 bases: TGTGCCAGCAGCTCCCGGGGAGTCGGCACTGAAGCTTTCTTT.

The genes are TRBV7-2 and TRBJ2-2, with 9 nucleotides matching TRBD2. Germline V gene lookup returns CDR1 SGHTA and CDR2 FQGNSA. Trimming cost V 3 bases and J 7 bases; bases outside gene matches: 6. The CDR3 spans 15 residues. This CDR3 is CASSLALAGNGELFF. The CDR3 nucleotides are TGTGCCAGCAGCTTGGCACTAGCGGGTAACGGGGAGCTGTTTTTT.

V is TRBV24-1 and J is TRBJ2-5; the match to TRBD1 covers 7 bases. The CDR3 sequence is 15 residues long. Per germline, CDR1 KGHDR and CDR2 SFDVKD. Germline trimming cut 4 bases from V and 2 bases from J; bases unmatched to any gene: 6. The CDR3 DNA sequence: TGTGCCACCAGTGACACAGGACAGGATCAAGAGACCCAGTACTTC. It translates to CATSDTGQDQETQYF.